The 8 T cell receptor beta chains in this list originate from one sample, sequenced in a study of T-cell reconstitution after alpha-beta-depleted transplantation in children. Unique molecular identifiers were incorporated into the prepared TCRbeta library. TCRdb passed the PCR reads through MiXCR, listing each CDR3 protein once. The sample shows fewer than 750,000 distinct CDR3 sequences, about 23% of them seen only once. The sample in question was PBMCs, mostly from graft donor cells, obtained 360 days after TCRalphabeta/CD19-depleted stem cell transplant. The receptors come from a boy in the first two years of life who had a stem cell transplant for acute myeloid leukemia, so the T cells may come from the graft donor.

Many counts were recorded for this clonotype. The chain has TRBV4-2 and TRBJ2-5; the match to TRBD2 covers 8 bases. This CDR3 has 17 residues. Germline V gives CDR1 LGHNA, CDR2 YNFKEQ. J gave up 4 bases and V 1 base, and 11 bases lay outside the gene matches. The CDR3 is CASSQAPGTRGRETQYF. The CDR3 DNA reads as TGTGCCAGCAGCCAAGCCCCGGGGACTAGAGGACGAGAGACCCAGTACTTC.

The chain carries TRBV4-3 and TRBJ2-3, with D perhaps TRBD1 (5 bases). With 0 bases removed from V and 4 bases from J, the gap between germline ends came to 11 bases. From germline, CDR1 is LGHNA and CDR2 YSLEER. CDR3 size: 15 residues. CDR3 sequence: CASSQDRGLADTQYF. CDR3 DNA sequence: TGCGCCAGCAGCCAAGATAGGGGCTTGGCAGATACGCAGTATTTT.

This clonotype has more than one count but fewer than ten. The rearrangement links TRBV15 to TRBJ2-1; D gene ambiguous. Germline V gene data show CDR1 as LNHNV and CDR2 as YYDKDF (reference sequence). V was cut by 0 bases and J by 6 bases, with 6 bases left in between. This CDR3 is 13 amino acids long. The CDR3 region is CATSRESFNEQFF. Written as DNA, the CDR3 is TGTGCCACCAGCAGAGAATCATTCAATGAGCAGTTCTTC.

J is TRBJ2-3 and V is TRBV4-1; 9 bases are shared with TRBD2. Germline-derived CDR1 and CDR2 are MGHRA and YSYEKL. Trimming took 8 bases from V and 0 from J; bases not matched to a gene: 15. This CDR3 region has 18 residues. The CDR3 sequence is CASASLSSGAASTDTQYF. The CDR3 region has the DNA TGCGCCAGCGCCTCCCTCTCTAGCGGGGCTGCTAGCACAGATACGCAGTATTTT.

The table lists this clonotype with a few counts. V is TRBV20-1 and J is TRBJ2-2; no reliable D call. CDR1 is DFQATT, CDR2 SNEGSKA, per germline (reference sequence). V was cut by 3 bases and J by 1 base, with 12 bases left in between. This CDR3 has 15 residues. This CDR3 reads CSASARYKNTGELFF. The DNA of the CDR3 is TGCAGTGCTAGTGCAAGGTACAAGAACACCGGGGAGCTGTTTTTT.

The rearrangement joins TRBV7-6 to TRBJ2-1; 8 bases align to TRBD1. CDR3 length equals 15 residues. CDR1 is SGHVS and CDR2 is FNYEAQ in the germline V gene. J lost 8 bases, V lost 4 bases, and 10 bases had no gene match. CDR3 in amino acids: CASSSGQGLLDEQFF. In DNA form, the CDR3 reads TGTGCCAGCAGCTCCGGACAGGGTTTATTGGATGAGCAGTTCTTC.

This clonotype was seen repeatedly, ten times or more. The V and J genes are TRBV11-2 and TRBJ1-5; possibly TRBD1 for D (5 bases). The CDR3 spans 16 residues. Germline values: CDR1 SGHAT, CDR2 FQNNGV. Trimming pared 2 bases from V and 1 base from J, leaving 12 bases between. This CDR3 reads CASSLSGGRSNQPQHF. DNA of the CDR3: TGTGCCAGCAGCTTATCTGGGGGACGGAGCAATCAGCCCCAGCATTTT.

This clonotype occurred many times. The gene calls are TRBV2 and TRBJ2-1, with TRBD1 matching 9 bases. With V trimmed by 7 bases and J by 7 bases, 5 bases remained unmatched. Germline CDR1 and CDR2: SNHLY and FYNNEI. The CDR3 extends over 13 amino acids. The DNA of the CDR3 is TGTGCCAGCACCAAAGGACAGGGGAATGAGCAGTTCTTC. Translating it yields CASTKGQGNEQFF.